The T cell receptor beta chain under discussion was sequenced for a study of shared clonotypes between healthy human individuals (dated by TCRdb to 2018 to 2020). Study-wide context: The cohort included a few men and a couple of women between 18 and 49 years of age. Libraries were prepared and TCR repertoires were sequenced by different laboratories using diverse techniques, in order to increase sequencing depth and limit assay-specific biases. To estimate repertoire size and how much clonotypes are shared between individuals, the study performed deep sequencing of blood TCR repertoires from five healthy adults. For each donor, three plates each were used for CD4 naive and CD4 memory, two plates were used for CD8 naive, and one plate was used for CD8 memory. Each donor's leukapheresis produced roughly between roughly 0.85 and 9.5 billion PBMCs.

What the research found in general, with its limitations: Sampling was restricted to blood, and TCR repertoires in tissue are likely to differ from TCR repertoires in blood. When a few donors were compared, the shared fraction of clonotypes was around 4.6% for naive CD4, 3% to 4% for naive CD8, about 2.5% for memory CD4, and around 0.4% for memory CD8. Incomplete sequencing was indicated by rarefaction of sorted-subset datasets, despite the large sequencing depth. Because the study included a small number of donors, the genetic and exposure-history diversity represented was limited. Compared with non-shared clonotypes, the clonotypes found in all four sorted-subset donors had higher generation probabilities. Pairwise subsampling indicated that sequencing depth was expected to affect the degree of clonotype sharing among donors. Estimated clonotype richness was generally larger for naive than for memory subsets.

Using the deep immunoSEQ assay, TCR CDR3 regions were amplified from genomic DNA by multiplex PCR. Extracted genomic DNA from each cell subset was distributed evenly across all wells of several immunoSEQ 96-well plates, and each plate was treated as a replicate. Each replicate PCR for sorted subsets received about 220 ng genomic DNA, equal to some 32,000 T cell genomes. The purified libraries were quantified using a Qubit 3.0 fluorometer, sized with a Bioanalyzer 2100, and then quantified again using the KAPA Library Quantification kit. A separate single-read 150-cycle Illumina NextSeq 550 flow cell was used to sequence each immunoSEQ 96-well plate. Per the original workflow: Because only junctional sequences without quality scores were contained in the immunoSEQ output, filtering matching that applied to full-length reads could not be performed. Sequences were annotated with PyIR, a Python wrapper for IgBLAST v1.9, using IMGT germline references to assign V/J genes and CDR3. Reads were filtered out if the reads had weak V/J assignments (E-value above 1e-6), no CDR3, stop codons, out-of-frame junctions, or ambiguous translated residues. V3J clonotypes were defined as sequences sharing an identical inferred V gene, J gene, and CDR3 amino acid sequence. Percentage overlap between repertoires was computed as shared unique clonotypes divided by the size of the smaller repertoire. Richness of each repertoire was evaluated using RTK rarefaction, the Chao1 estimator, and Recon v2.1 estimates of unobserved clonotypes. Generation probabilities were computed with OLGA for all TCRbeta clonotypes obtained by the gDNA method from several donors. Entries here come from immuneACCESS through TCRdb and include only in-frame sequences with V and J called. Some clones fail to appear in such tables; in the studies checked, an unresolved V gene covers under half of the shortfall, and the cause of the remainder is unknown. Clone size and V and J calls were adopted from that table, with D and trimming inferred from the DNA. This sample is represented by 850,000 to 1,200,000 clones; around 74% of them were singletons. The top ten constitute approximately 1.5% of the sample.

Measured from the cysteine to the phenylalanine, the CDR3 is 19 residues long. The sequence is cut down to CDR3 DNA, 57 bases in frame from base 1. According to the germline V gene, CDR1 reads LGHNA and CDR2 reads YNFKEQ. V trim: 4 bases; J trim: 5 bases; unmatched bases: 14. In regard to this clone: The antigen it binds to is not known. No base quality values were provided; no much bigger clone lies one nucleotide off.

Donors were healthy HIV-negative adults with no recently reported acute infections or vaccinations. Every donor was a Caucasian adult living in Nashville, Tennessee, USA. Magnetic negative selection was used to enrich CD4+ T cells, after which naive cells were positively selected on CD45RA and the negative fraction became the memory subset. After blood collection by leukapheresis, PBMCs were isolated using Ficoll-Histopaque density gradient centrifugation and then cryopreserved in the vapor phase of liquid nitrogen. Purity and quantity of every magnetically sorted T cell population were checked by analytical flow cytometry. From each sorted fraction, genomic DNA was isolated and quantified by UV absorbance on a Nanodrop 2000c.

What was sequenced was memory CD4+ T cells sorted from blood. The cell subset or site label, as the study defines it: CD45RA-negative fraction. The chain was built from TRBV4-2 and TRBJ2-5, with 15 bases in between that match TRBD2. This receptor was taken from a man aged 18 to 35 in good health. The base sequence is TGTGCCAGCAGCCCAATACTCGGGACTAGCGGGGGGATGGGGGAGACCCAGTACTTC. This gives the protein CASSPILGTSGGMGETQYF.